This T cell receptor (beta chain) was recorded in a study of tumor-infiltrating lymphocytes in oesophageal squamous cell carcinoma. CDR1 is SGHVS, CDR2 FQNEAQ, per germline. Between the trimmed V and J ends, which lost 4 bases and 3 bases, there was a span of 26 bases. This CDR3 region has 19 residues. TCRdb analysed the PCR reads with MiXCR anew, one entry per CDR3 protein. Of 15,000 to 20,000 distinct CDR3 sequences listed, roughly 46% are singletons. The J gene is TRBJ2-3, the V gene TRBV7-8, with a possible D match to TRBD2 (6 bases). The sequence came from a female donor with esophageal squamous cell carcinoma. The sequenced sample consisted of blood. As DNA, the CDR3 is TGTGCCAGCAGCTCCAAGACTCCCCTAGTTGGGGGGAGTACAGATACGCAGTATTTT. Its protein product is CASSSKTPLVGGSTDTQYF.